The 26 T cell receptor beta chains given below trace back to one sample, sequenced in a study of T cells in localized non-small cell lung cancer. Some clones are missing from TCRdb's copy, which holds only in-frame ones; the method was immunoSEQ multiplex PCR. The sample records about 27,000 clones, approximately 86% being singletons. The sample consisted of peripheral blood, taken before any cancer treatment. The receptors stem from a female donor of 60 years or more with stage II squamous cell lung carcinoma.

The chain uses TRBV5-4 and TRBJ2-2, with D possibly TRBD2 on 6 matching bases. The V gene lost 4 bases and the J gene lost 5 bases, with 15 bases spanning the gap. The germline V gene encodes CDR1 SGHNT and CDR2 YYREEE (reference sequence). The CDR3 spans 15 residues. Here the CDR3 DNA reads TGTGCCAGCAGCCCGGGACTCCCGATAACCGGGGAGCTGTTTTTT. Amino acid sequence: CASSPGLPITGELFF.

The rearrangement links TRBV11-2 to TRBJ1-1; D uncertain. CDR3 size: 13 residues. Deletions cut 5 bases from V and 0 bases from J, with 7 bases between. Germline V gene data show CDR1 as SGHAT and CDR2 as FQNNGV. The CDR3 nucleotides are TGTGCCAGCAGCCTCAGGATGAACACTGAAGCTTTCTTT. Its translation is CASSLRMNTEAFF.

V is TRBV4-2 and J is TRBJ1-2; D remains ambiguous. This CDR3 is 13 amino acids long. The V gene's germline CDR1 is LGHNA and CDR2 YNFKEQ. Between the trimmed V and J ends, which lost 2 bases and 3 bases, there was a span of 7 bases. The CDR3 loop is CASSQYGDYGYTF. CDR3 nucleotide sequence: TGTGCCAGCAGCCAATACGGGGACTATGGCTACACCTTC.

This chain joins TRBV6-5 and TRBJ2-6; 8 nucleotides align to TRBD1. Germline V lookup: CDR1 MNHEY, CDR2 SVGAGI. The CDR3 extends over 15 amino acids. Trimming at V came to 6 bases and at J to 2 bases, leaving 3 bases not matched to a gene. CDR3 sequence (DNA): TGTGCCAGCAGCTTGGACAGGGCTGGGGCCAACGTCCTGACTTTC. It specifies CASSLDRAGANVLTF.

The chain links TRBV5-1 to TRBJ2-3; 7 bases line up with TRBD2. This CDR3 has 16 residues. Unmatched junction bases numbered 12, after V lost 6 bases and J lost 2 bases. Germline CDR1 is SGHRS and CDR2 is YFSETQ. CDR3 coding DNA: TGCGCCAGCACCACGAGCGGGACCCAAAACACAGATACGCAGTATTTT. Protein: CASTTSGTQNTDTQYF. Drawing the rest from reference TRBV5-1 and TRBJ2-3, the complete variable domain is KAGVTQTPRYLIKTRGQQVTLSCSPISGHRSVSWYQQTPGQGLQFLFEYFSETQRNKGNFPGRFSGRQFSNSRSEMNVSTLELGDSALYLCASTTSGTQNTDTQYFGPGTRLTVL.

The rearrangement links TRBV6-6 to TRBJ1-5; TRBD1 matches 9 bases. After removal of 4 bases from V and 3 bases from J, the junction contained 7 bases not matched to a gene. The CDR3 length is 16 residues. Per the germline V gene, CDR1 is MNHNY and CDR2 is SVGAGI (reference sequence). The CDR3 bases are TGTGCCAGCAGTTCAACCGACAGGGGGAACAATCAGCCCCAGCATTTT. Residues: CASSSTDRGNNQPQHF.

This sequence joins TRBV7-2 and TRBJ1-6, with 8 bases identical to TRBD1. Trimming at V came to 1 base and at J to 6 bases, leaving 5 bases not matched to a gene. CDR3 length equals 16 residues. The germline CDR1 and CDR2 sequences are SGHTA and FQGNSA. CDR3: CASSLGLGTGNSPLHF. CDR3 in DNA: TGTGCCAGCAGCTTAGGGTTGGGGACAGGTAATTCACCCCTCCACTTT.

This clone appeared a single time. The rearrangement joins TRBV10-3 to TRBJ1-6; unclear D gene. Germline lookup yields CDR1 ENHRY and CDR2 SYGVKD. V was trimmed by 6 bases and J by 3 bases, leaving 9 bases between them. CDR3 length: 14 residues. The CDR3 reads CAIRDAGYNSPLHF. The CDR3 nucleotides are TGTGCCATCAGAGACGCGGGCTATAATTCACCCCTCCACTTT.

The rearrangement joins TRBV7-6 to TRBJ2-1; 8 bases map to TRBD1. CDR1 is SGHVS and CDR2 is FNYEAQ in the germline V gene. J was trimmed by 8 bases and V by 1 base; bases with no gene match: 7. The CDR3 totals 15 residues. CDR3 sequence (DNA): TGTGCCAGCAGCTTAGTATGGCAGGGGGCAGATGAGCAGTTCTTC. Amino acid sequence: CASSLVWQGADEQFF.

The rearrangement joins TRBV28 to TRBJ2-7, with 8 bases fitting TRBD1. Germline trimming cut 7 bases from V and 1 base from J; bases unmatched to any gene: 3. CDR3 size: 13 residues. The V gene's germline CDR1 is MDHEN and CDR2 SYDVKM. This chain's CDR3 is CASIGQGSYEQYF. CDR3 in DNA: TGTGCCAGCATAGGACAGGGTTCCTACGAGCAGTACTTC.

The rearrangement uses TRBV4-3 and TRBJ1-2; TRBD1 is a possible D gene (6 bases). Trimming stripped 0 bases from V and 6 bases from J, with 20 bases between. The CDR3 is made up of 17 amino acids. Germline loops: CDR1 LGHNA, CDR2 YSLEER. The CDR3 sequence is CASSQDIFMDSRNGYTF. Here the CDR3 DNA reads TGCGCCAGCAGCCAAGATATTTTTATGGACAGTAGGAATGGCTACACCTTC.

The chain employs TRBV18 and TRBJ1-3; D is uncertain. This CDR3 comprises 14 residues. CDR1 is KGHSH and CDR2 is LQKENI in the germline V gene. Trimming took 5 bases from V and 4 from J, leaving 12 bases between them. For the CDR3, the DNA is TGTGCCAGCTCAGCGGGCTCGGGCGGAAACACCATATATTTT. Its translation is CASSAGSGGNTIYF.

CDR3 in amino acids: CASRPTFLRQGESNQPQHF. CDR3 DNA: TGTGCCAGCAGACCAACCTTTCTTAGACAGGGGGAGAGCAATCAGCCCCAGCATTTT. The gene calls are TRBV28 and TRBJ1-5; TRBD1 agrees at 9 bases. With V trimmed by 6 bases and J by 1 base, 16 bases remained unmatched. This CDR3 comprises 19 residues. CDR1 is MDHEN, CDR2 SYDVKM, per germline. The full variable domain, in which reference TRBV28 and TRBJ1-5 provide the parts outside the CDR3, is DVKVTQSSRYLVKRTGEKVFLECVQDMDHENMFWYRQDPGLGLRLIYFSYDVKMKEKGDIPEGYSVSREKKERFSLILESASTNQTSMYLCASRPTFLRQGESNQPQHFGDGTRLSIL.

V and J are TRBV7-2 and TRBJ2-1, with TRBD2 as a possible D gene (6 bases). The CDR3 sequence is 15 residues long. Germline CDR1 is SGHTA and CDR2 is FQGNSA. The V and J ends lost 5 bases and 1 base respectively, with 12 bases between them. CDR3 residues: CASSLNAGSYNEQFF. In DNA form, the CDR3 reads TGTGCCAGCAGCCTAAATGCGGGGTCCTACAATGAGCAGTTCTTC.

The chain uses TRBV9 and TRBJ2-2; 13 nucleotides agree with TRBD2. With 3 bases clipped from V and 7 bases from J, the junction kept 6 bases outside the gene matches. CDR3 length equals 16 residues. Germline CDR1 reads SGDLS; CDR2 reads YYNGEE. The CDR3 bases are TGTGCCAGCAGCGCTAGGACTAGCGGGAGCTACGGGGAGCTGTTTTTT. Protein product: CASSARTSGSYGELFF. The full variable domain, rest sourced from reference TRBV9 and TRBJ2-2, is DSGVTQTPKHLITATGQRVTLRCSPRSGDLSVYWYQQSLDQGLQFLIQYYNGEERAKGNILERFSAQQFPDLHSELNLSSLELGDSALYFCASSARTSGSYGELFFGEGSRLTVL.

This chain's CDR3 is CASSLNLRVGGGIQYF. The CDR3 DNA reads as TGTGCCAGCAGCTTAAATCTCCGGGTGGGGGGAGGCATTCAGTACTTC. This chain joins TRBV7-2 and TRBJ2-4, with D perhaps TRBD2 (6 bases). The V end was cut by 2 bases, the J end by 9 bases, with 20 bases between. CDR1 is SGHTA, CDR2 FQGNSA, per germline. This CDR3 comprises 16 residues.

The V call is TRBV7-3, the J call TRBJ1-6; tentatively, D is TRBD1 (5 bases). Trimming removed 5 bases from V and 9 bases from J, with 17 bases in between. Germline values: CDR1 SGHTA, CDR2 FQGTGA. The CDR3 has 15 residues. As DNA, the CDR3 is TGTGCCAGCAGCCTTTCAGGAGGGGCTAGTTCACCCCTCCACTTT. This gives the protein CASSLSGGASSPLHF. The entire variable domain, with the rest obtained from reference TRBV7-3 and TRBJ1-6, is as follows: GAGVSQTPSNKVTEKGKYVELRCDPISGHTALYWYRQSLGQGPEFLIYFQGTGAADDSGLPNDRFFAVRPEGSVSTLKIQRTERGDSAVYLCASSLSGGASSPLHFGNGTRLTVT.

The chain employs TRBV27 and TRBJ2-6; D gene unclear. V gave up 2 bases and J gave up 12 bases, with 17 bases separating them. Looked up from germline, CDR1 is MNHEY and CDR2 is SMNVEV (reference sequence). This CDR3 is built from 15 residues. The DNA of the CDR3 is TGTGCCAGCAGTTTAAAGGTCAGCCTAGGCGGCGTCCTGACTTTC. Protein product: CASSLKVSLGGVLTF.

V and J are TRBV6-5 and TRBJ1-5; D possibly corresponds to TRBD1 (5 bases). CDR1 MNHEY and CDR2 SVGAGI come from the germline V gene. The length of the CDR3 is 14 residues. V gave up 5 bases and J gave up 5 bases, with 13 bases separating them. The CDR3 nucleotides read TGTGCCAGCAGTCGGAAGGGGCAATATCAGCCCCAGCATTTT. Its translation is CASSRKGQYQPQHF.

This clone was seen only a few times. The rearrangement joins TRBV27 to TRBJ1-2; D gene ambiguous. V lost 0 bases and J lost 4, with 6 bases in between. The CDR3 runs to 13 residues. Germline values: CDR1 MNHEY, CDR2 SMNVEV (reference sequence). The CDR3 spells CASSLSGSYGYTF. The CDR3, as DNA: TGTGCCAGCAGTTTATCCGGGAGCTATGGCTACACCTTC.

The chain links TRBV28 to TRBJ1-2, with D possibly matching TRBD1 (5 bases). The V and J ends lost 5 bases and 3 bases respectively, with 7 bases between them. Germline CDR1 and CDR2: MDHEN and SYDVKM. The length of the CDR3 is 12 residues. CDR3 amino acids: CASSQGDYGYTF. The CDR3 DNA reads TGTGCCAGCAGTCAAGGGGACTATGGCTACACCTTC.

This clone was seen only once. V gene TRBV10-3 combines with J gene TRBJ2-5; TRBD2 matches 8 bases. The junction had 8 bases not matched to a gene; V was cut back by 7 bases and J by 4 bases. Germline V gene lookup returns CDR1 ENHRY and CDR2 SYGVKD. There are 14 residues in the CDR3. DNA for the CDR3: TGTGCCATCACCCCCGGGGGGGGAGCAGAGACCCAGTACTTC. Translation: CAITPGGGAETQYF.

The chain links TRBV28 to TRBJ2-3; D may be TRBD2 (7 bases). The germline V gene has CDR1 MDHEN and CDR2 SYDVKM. Trimming pared 5 bases from V and 5 bases from J, leaving 14 bases between. This CDR3 has 14 amino acids. The CDR3 loop is CASSPPGGQDTQYF. The CDR3, as DNA: TGTGCCAGCAGTCCCCCCGGGGGGCAAGATACGCAGTATTTT.

V and J are TRBV7-6 and TRBJ2-3; 12 positions agree with TRBD2. CDR1 is SGHVS, CDR2 FNYEAQ, per germline. The CDR3 is 17 amino acids. The J segment lost 0 bases and the V segment lost 5 bases, leaving 6 bases of the junction unmatched. The CDR3 spells CASSPGLAGRSTDTQYF. CDR3 nucleotide sequence: TGTGCCAGCAGCCCCGGACTAGCGGGACGGAGCACAGATACGCAGTATTTT. Based on the CDR3 plus reference TRBV7-6 and TRBJ2-3, the full variable domain is GAGVSQSPRYKVTKRGQDVALRCDPISGHVSLYWYRQALGQGPEFLTYFNYEAQQDKSGLPNDRFSAERPEGSISTLTIQRTEQRDSAMYRCASSPGLAGRSTDTQYFGPGTRLTVL.

The chain couples TRBV21-1 to TRBJ2-7; the table's D call, TRBD1, has no DNA check behind it. TRBV21-1 counts as a pseudogene. This CDR3 contains 13 residues. The CDR3 region has the DNA TGTGCCAGCAGCCTTAAAACCAGCTACGAGCAGTACTTC. Amino acids: CASSLKTSYEQYF.

The chain carries TRBV5-1 and TRBJ2-1; the match to TRBD2 covers 7 bases. V dropped 0 bases and J dropped 9; count of bases not matched to a gene: 12. The germline CDR1 and CDR2 sequences are SGHRS and YFSETQ. CDR3 length: 16 amino acids. The CDR3, as DNA: TGCGCCAGCAGCTTGGCCGGGGGGAGGCACCAGGTTGAGCAGTTCTTC. Translating gives CASSLAGGRHQVEQFF.